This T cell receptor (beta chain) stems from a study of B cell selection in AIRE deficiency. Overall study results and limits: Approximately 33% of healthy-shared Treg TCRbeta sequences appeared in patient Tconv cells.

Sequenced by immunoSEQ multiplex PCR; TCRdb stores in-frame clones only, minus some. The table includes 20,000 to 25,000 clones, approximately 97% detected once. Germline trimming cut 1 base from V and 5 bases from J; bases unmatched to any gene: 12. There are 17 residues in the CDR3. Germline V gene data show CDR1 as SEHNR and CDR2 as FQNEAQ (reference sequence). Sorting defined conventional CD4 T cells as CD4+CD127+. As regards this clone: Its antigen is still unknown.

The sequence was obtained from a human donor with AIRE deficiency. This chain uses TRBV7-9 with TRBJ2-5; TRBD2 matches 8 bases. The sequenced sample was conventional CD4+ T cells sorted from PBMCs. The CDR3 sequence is CASSLVQRGPEWETQYF. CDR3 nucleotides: TGTGCCAGCAGCTTAGTCCAGCGGGGGCCCGAGTGGGAGACCCAGTACTTC.